The next 9 T cell receptor beta chains were all read from a single sample in a study of cytomegalovirus exposure and HLA in healthy donors. Using immunoSEQ multiplex PCR, the repertoire was profiled, and TCRdb retains in-frame clones only, with some absent. Of 200,000 to 250,000 clones in the sample, approximately 87% were seen once. Sequenced input: PBMCs. The receptor source for this set is a woman aged 18-29 years in good health and CMV-seronegative.

The chain is built from TRBV10-1 and TRBJ2-7; D is uncertain. Germline V gene data show CDR1 as WNHNN and CDR2 as SYGVQD (reference sequence). V lost 3 bases and J 4 bases, leaving 10 bases between the germline ends. There are 13 residues in the CDR3. This CDR3 is CASSDLRMYEQYF. As DNA, the CDR3 is TGCGCCAGCAGTGACCTTCGGATGTACGAGCAGTACTTC.

Only one count was recorded for this clone. The rearrangement uses TRBV28 and TRBJ1-5, with D uncertain. Trimming removed 3 bases from V and 8 bases from J, with 14 bases in between. The germline gives CDR1 MDHEN, CDR2 SYDVKM. This CDR3 has 14 amino acids. In DNA, the CDR3 is TGTGCCAGCAGTTTCTCCGACCCTCGGGAGCCCCAGCATTTT. As protein: CASSFSDPREPQHF. Filled out from reference TRBV28 and TRBJ1-5, the complete variable domain reads DVKVTQSSRYLVKRTGEKVFLECVQDMDHENMFWYRQDPGLGLRLIYFSYDVKMKEKGDIPEGYSVSREKKERFSLILESASTNQTSMYLCASSFSDPREPQHFGDGTRLSIL.

This clone was counted between two and nine times. This chain connects TRBV2 to TRBJ1-2; no definite D call. Germline loops: CDR1 SNHLY, CDR2 FYNNEI. V was shortened by 2 bases and J by 8 bases, with 9 bases between the two germline ends. This CDR3 contains 12 residues. CDR3 DNA sequence: TGTGCCAGCAGTGAACAACCAACCGGCTACACCTTC. Its protein is CASSEQPTGYTF.

This clone appeared once. The gene calls are TRBV28 and TRBJ2-3; 9 bases line up with TRBD1. The length of the CDR3 is 12 residues. The germline gives CDR1 MDHEN, CDR2 SYDVKM. The V segment lost 9 bases and the J segment 3 bases; nucleotides outside the gene matches: 1. The CDR3 reads CASGTGTDTQYF. The CDR3 DNA reads as TGTGCCAGTGGGACAGGGACAGATACGCAGTATTTT.

The rearrangement links TRBV5-1 to TRBJ2-7; tentative D call: TRBD1 (6 bases). Germline V lookup: CDR1 SGHRS, CDR2 YFSETQ. Trimming took off 7 bases at V and 0 bases at J, with 11 bases between the two ends. This CDR3 is built from 13 residues. The CDR3 protein is CASVDSSSYEQYF. The CDR3 nucleotides are TGCGCCAGCGTGGACAGCTCCTCCTACGAGCAGTACTTC.

In DNA form, the CDR3 reads TGTGCCAGCAGCGGCACAGCGGCTCAAGAGACCCAGTACTTC. Translated: CASSGTAAQETQYF. V and J are TRBV9 and TRBJ2-5, with a possible D match to TRBD2 (5 bases). The V end was cut by 3 bases, the J end by 2 bases, with 11 bases between. The germline CDR1 and CDR2 sequences are SGDLS and YYNGEE. The CDR3 spans 14 residues.

This chain links TRBV2 with TRBJ1-4; D unresolved. Germline assignment: CDR1 SNHLY and CDR2 FYNNEI. V lost 5 bases, J lost 6 bases, and 16 bases lay in between. The CDR3 runs to 15 residues. CDR3 amino acids: CASSSRVGSYEKLFF. The CDR3 coding sequence is TGTGCCAGCAGTTCAAGGGTCGGATCATATGAAAAACTGTTTTTT. Complete variable domain (other parts from reference TRBV2 and TRBJ1-4): EPEVTQTPSHQVTQMGQEVILRCVPISNHLYFYWYRQILGQKVEFLVSFYNNEISEKSEIFDDQFSVERPDGSNFTLKIRSTKLEDSAMYFCASSSRVGSYEKLFFGSGTQLSVL.

The gene calls are TRBV14 and TRBJ2-7; possibly TRBD1 for D (5 bases). The CDR3 runs to 11 residues. Germline V lookup: CDR1 SGHDN, CDR2 FVKESK. Trimming pared 4 bases from V and 6 bases from J, leaving 7 bases between. The CDR3 loop reads CASSLRGEQYF. The CDR3 nucleotides read TGTGCCAGCAGCCTTAGGGGCGAGCAGTACTTC.

The chain is built from TRBV5-1 and TRBJ2-1; 11 positions agree with TRBD2. CDR1 and CDR2 from the germline V gene are SGHRS and YFSETQ. The V segment lost 5 bases and the J segment 7 bases; nucleotides outside the gene matches: 14. The CDR3 length is 17 residues. CDR3 DNA: TGCGCCAGCAGTCGTGGGGGGCTAGCGGGAGGTGGTAATGAGCAGTTCTTC. Protein product: CASSRGGLAGGGNEQFF.